These T cell receptor beta chains were read from a single sample in a study of T cells in Graves' hyperthyroidism and ophthalmopathy. TCRdb redid the calling of the multiplex PCR reads with MiXCR, one entry per CDR3 protein. The table shows roughly 280,000 distinct CDR3 sequences, with about 17% occurring only once. The sequencing input was blood. The source of these receptors is a woman aged 55-70 years with Graves' ophthalmopathy. CDR3s include the opening cysteine and the closing phenylalanine or tryptophan. Fields, in order: J gene, clone size, CDR3 length, V gene, D gene, CDR3 protein, CDR3 DNA. A D gene is named only where the DNA matches it firmly. Expanded clones are given a class, and other clones once, few, many or no size at all.

J: TRBJ1-1
size: many
length: 11
V: TRBV29-1
D: NA
CDR3: CSVAGDGEAFF
DNA: TGCAGCGTTGCAGGGGACGGTGAAGCTTTCTTT

J: TRBJ1-2
size: NA
length: 16
V: TRBV30
D: TRBD1
CDR3: CAWSLISLGQGNGYTF
DNA: TGTGCCTGGAGCCTTATTAGTCTGGGACAGGGGAATGGCTACACCTTC

J: TRBJ2-5
size: many
length: 16
V: TRBV5-1
D: TRBD2
CDR3: CASSLNLAGGMKTQYF
DNA: TGCGCCAGCAGCTTGAACCTAGCGGGGGGGATGAAGACCCAGTACTTC

J: TRBJ2-2
size: many
length: 15
V: TRBV12-3/TRBV12-4
D: TRBD1
CDR3: CASSLNQGDTGELFF
DNA: TGTGCCAGCAGTTTAAATCAGGGGGACACCGGGGAGCTGTTTTTT

J: TRBJ2-3
size: many
length: 13
V: TRBV5-1
D: NA
CDR3: CASSGGTTDTQYF
DNA: TGCGCCAGCAGCGGGGGGACCACAGATACGCAGTATTTT

J: TRBJ2-3
size: many
length: 15
V: TRBV6-1
D: NA
CDR3: CASSLDSGPTDTQYF
DNA: TGTGCCAGCAGTCTAGATAGCGGACCCACAGATACGCAGTATTTT

J: TRBJ2-7
size: NA
length: 14
V: TRBV19
D: NA
CDR3: CASSIRDGSYEQYF
DNA: TGTGCCAGTAGTATCCGGGACGGCTCCTACGAGCAGTACTTC

J: TRBJ2-5
size: many
length: 14
V: TRBV28
D: NA
CDR3: CASSLINVGRDQYF
DNA: TGTGCCAGCAGTTTAATTAACGTAGGTAGGGACCAGTACTTC

J: TRBJ2-7
size: many
length: 15
V: TRBV6-5
D: NA
CDR3: CASSYGGDLAHEQYF
DNA: TGTGCCAGCAGTTATGGAGGGGACCTAGCCCACGAGCAGTACTTC

J: TRBJ2-5
size: NA
length: 16
V: TRBV4-3
D: TRBD1
CDR3: CASSRTPGTVRETQYF
DNA: TGCGCCAGCAGCCGAACTCCCGGGACAGTTCGAGAGACCCAATACTTC

J: TRBJ2-7
size: many
length: 12
V: TRBV29-1
D: NA
CDR3: CSVRDTPYEQYF
DNA: TGCAGCGTCCGGGACACCCCCTACGAGCAGTACTTC

J: TRBJ2-1
size: few
length: 15
V: TRBV9
D: TRBD2
CDR3: CASSPSGRSGNEQFF
DNA: TGTGCCAGCAGCCCTAGCGGGAGGTCGGGAAATGAGCAGTTCTTC

J: TRBJ2-1
size: many
length: 13
V: TRBV6-1
D: TRBD1
CDR3: CASNYRQGYEQFF
DNA: TGTGCCAGCAACTATAGACAGGGCTACGAGCAGTTCTTC

J: TRBJ2-7
size: NA
length: 16
V: TRBV12-3/TRBV12-4
D: TRBD2
CDR3: CASSLGGTSGSYEQYF
DNA: TGTGCCAGCAGTTTAGGGGGGACTAGCGGATCCTACGAGCAGTACTTC

J: TRBJ1-2
size: few
length: 14
V: TRBV5-5
D: NA
CDR3: CASSLGGGRYSYTF
DNA: TGTGCCAGCAGCTTAGGCGGGGGGCGTTATAGCTACACCTTC

J: TRBJ2-7
size: many
length: 17
V: TRBV28
D: TRBD2
CDR3: CASRPPGLAGGSYEQYF
DNA: TGTGCCAGCAGACCTCCGGGACTAGCGGGAGGCTCCTACGAGCAGTACTTC

J: TRBJ2-5
size: NA
length: 12
V: TRBV7-9
D: NA
CDR3: CASSLMGETQYF
DNA: TGTGCCAGCAGCTTAATGGGGGAGACCCAGTACTTC

J: TRBJ2-7
size: many
length: 14
V: TRBV7-2
D: NA
CDR3: CASSPWTESYEQYF
DNA: TGTGCCAGCAGCCCATGGACAGAGTCCTACGAGCAGTACTTC

J: TRBJ2-5
size: many
length: 13
V: TRBV28
D: NA
CDR3: CASSLVSGETQYF
DNA: TGTGCCAGCAGTTTAGTCTCCGGAGAGACCCAGTACTTC

J: TRBJ1-1
size: many
length: 13
V: TRBV6-1
D: NA
CDR3: CASAGFLGTEAFF
DNA: TGTGCCAGCGCGGGCTTCCTGGGGACTGAAGCTTTCTTT

J: TRBJ2-1
size: few
length: 14
V: TRBV15
D: NA
CDR3: CATSRQEAYNEQFF
DNA: TGTGCCACCAGCAGACAGGAAGCCTACAATGAGCAGTTCTTC

J: TRBJ2-5
size: few
length: 12
V: TRBV5-6
D: NA
CDR3: CASSLGIETQYF
DNA: TGTGCCAGCAGCTTGGGGATCGAGACCCAGTACTTC

J: TRBJ2-5
size: NA
length: 14
V: TRBV19
D: TRBD2
CDR3: CASSTSGRAVTQYF
DNA: TGTGCCAGTAGCACTAGCGGGAGGGCTGTGACCCAGTACTTC

J: TRBJ1-2
size: NA
length: 14
V: TRBV4-3
D: NA
CDR3: CASSQETSGYGYTF
DNA: TGCGCCAGCAGCCAAGAGACGTCAGGGTATGGCTACACCTTC

J: TRBJ1-1
size: NA
length: 12
V: TRBV20-1
D: NA
CDR3: CSAPQGFTEAFF
DNA: TGCAGTGCTCCCCAGGGTTTTACTGAAGCTTTCTTT

J: TRBJ1-1
size: many
length: 11
V: TRBV20-1
D: NA
CDR3: CSASSGREAFF
DNA: TGCAGTGCTAGTAGTGGGAGAGAAGCTTTCTTT

J: TRBJ1-2
size: many
length: 13
V: TRBV20-1
D: TRBD1
CDR3: CSARDQGVHGYTF
DNA: TGCAGTGCTAGAGATCAGGGGGTACATGGCTACACCTTC

J: TRBJ2-5
size: NA
length: 15
V: TRBV6-1
D: TRBD1
CDR3: CASSLGQGGVETQYF
DNA: TGTGCCAGCAGCCTGGGACAGGGAGGCGTAGAGACCCAGTACTTC

J: TRBJ1-1
size: many
length: 14
V: TRBV7-9
D: NA
CDR3: CASSLGMGMPEAFF
DNA: TGTGCCAGCAGCTTAGGGATGGGGATGCCTGAAGCTTTCTTT

J: TRBJ2-4
size: NA
length: 13
V: TRBV6-1
D: NA
CDR3: CASSEQGGRIQYF
DNA: TGTGCCAGCAGTGAACAGGGGGGACGCATTCAGTACTTC

J: TRBJ2-6
size: once
length: 14
V: TRBV19
D: TRBD1
CDR3: CATHRGSGANVLTF
DNA: TGTGCCACACACAGGGGTTCCGGGGCCAACGTCCTGACTTTC

J: TRBJ2-5
size: many
length: 15
V: TRBV3-1
D: TRBD1
CDR3: CASSRTGAAGETQYF
DNA: TGTGCCAGCAGCCGGACAGGGGCGGCTGGAGAGACCCAGTACTTC

J: TRBJ2-7
size: many
length: 13
V: TRBV5-1
D: NA
CDR3: CASSLDKAYEQYF
DNA: TGCGCCAGCAGCCTGGACAAGGCCTACGAGCAGTACTTC

J: TRBJ2-2
size: NA
length: 16
V: TRBV5-1
D: TRBD1
CDR3: CASSSGQGQDTGELFF
DNA: TGCGCCAGCAGCTCCGGACAGGGGCAGGACACCGGGGAGCTGTTTTTT

J: TRBJ1-4
size: NA
length: 15
V: TRBV7-2
D: NA
CDR3: CASSLDPGENEKLFF
DNA: TGTGCCAGCAGCCTAGACCCGGGGGAAAATGAAAAACTGTTTTTT

J: TRBJ2-1
size: NA
length: 14
V: TRBV12-3/TRBV12-4
D: NA
CDR3: CASSLVRLQETQFF
DNA: TGTGCCAGCAGTTTAGTGAGACTCCAAGAGACCCAGTTCTTC

J: TRBJ2-7
size: many
length: 15
V: TRBV7-2
D: TRBD1
CDR3: CASSFVRTGAYEQYF
DNA: TGTGCCAGCAGCTTCGTACGGACAGGGGCCTACGAGCAGTACTTC